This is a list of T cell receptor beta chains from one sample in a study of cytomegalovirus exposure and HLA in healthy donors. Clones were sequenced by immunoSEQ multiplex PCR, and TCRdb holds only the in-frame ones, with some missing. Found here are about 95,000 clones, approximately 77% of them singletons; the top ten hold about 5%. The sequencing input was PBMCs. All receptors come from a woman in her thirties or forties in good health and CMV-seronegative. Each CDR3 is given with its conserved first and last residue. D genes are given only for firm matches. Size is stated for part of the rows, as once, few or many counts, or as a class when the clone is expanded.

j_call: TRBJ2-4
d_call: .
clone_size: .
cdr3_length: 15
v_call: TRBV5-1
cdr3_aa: CASSLGWGTTDIQYF
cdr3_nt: TGCGCCAGCAGCTTGGGGTGGGGGACAACAGACATTCAGTACTTC

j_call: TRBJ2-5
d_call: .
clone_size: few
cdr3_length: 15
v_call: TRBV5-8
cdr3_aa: CASRVTGTLQETQYF
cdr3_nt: TGTGCCAGCAGGGTAACCGGGACTCTGCAAGAGACCCAGTACTTC

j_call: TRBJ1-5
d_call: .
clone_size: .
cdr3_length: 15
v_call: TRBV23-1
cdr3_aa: CASNAPGEVSQPQHF
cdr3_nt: TGCGCCAGCAACGCACCCGGGGAGGTAAGTCAGCCCCAGCATTTT

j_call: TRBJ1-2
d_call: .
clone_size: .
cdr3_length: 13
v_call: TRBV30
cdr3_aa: CAWTLGRGGGCTF
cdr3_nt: TGTGCCTGGACTTTGGGGAGGGGGGGAGGCTGCACCTTC

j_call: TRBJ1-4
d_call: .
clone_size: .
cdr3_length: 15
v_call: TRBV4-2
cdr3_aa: CASRELAATNEKLFF
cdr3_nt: TGTGCCAGCAGGGAGTTGGCGGCAACTAATGAAAAACTGTTTTTT

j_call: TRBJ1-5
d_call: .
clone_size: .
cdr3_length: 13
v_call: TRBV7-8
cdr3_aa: CASSFQNNQPQHF
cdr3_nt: TGTGCCAGCAGCTTCCAAAACAATCAGCCCCAGCATTTT

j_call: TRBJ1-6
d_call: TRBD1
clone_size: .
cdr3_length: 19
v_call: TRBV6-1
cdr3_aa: CASSVRDRGHQGIFGTLHF
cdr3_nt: TGTGCCAGCAGTGTACGGGACAGGGGCCATCAAGGGATATTTGGAACCCTCCACTTT

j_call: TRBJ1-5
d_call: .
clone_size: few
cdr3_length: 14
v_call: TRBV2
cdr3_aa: CASSEGQGNQPQHF
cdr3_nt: TGTGCCAGCAGTGAAGGACAGGGCAATCAGCCCCAGCATTTT

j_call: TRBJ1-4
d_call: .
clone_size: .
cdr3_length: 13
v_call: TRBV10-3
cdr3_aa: CAISAGADEKLFF
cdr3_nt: TGTGCCATCAGTGCAGGGGCTGATGAAAAACTGTTTTTT

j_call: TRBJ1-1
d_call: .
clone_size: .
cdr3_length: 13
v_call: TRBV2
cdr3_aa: CASSQTRGTEAFF
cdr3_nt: TGTGCCAGCTCACAGACCCGGGGGACTGAAGCTTTCTTT

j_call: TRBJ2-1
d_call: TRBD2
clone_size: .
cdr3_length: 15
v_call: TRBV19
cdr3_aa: CASSSIAGSYNEQFF
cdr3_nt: TGTGCCAGTAGTAGCATAGCGGGCTCCTACAATGAGCAGTTCTTC

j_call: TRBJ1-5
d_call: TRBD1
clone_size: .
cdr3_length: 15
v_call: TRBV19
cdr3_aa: CASSGQGTSNQPQHF
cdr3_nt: TGTGCCAGTAGCGGACAGGGCACTAGCAATCAGCCCCAGCATTTT

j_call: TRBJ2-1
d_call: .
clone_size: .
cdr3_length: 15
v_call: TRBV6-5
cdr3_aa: CASSPGGVLSYEQFF
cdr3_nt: TGTGCCAGCAGCCCCGGGGGAGTTTTGTCATATGAGCAGTTCTTC

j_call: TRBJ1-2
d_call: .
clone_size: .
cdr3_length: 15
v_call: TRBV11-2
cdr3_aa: CASSLSVGQMYGYTF
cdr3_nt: TGTGCCAGCAGCTTATCGGTGGGGCAAATGTACGGCTACACCTTC

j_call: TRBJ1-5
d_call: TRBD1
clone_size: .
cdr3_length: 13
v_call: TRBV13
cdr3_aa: CASSANRGQPQHF
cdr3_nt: TGTGCCAGCAGCGCAAACAGGGGGCAGCCCCAGCATTTT

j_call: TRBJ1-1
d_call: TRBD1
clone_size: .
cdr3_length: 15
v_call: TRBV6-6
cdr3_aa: CASSDPGTGWTEAFF
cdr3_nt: TGTGCCAGCAGTGACCCCGGGACAGGGTGGACTGAAGCTTTCTTT

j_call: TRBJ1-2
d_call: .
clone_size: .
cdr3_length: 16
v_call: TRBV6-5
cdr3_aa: CASSYLTAGDNYGYTF
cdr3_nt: TGTGCCAGCAGTTACCTAACAGCAGGGGACAACTATGGCTACACCTTC

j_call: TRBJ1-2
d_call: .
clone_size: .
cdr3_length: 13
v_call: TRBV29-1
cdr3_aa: CSGTAGVGYGYTF
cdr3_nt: TGCAGCGGAACTGCAGGGGTTGGGTATGGCTACACCTTC

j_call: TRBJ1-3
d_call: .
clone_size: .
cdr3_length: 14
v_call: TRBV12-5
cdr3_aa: CASGPEGGGNTIYF
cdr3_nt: TGTGCTAGTGGCCCGGAGGGTGGAGGGAACACCATATATTTT

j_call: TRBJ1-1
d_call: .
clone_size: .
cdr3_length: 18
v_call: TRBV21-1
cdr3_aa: CASSHRTGGVVVNTEAFF
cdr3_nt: TGTGCCAGCAGCCACAGGACAGGGGGAGTCGTTGTGAACACTGAAGCTTTCTTT

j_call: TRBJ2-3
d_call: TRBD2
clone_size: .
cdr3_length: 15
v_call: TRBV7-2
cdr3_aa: CASSLVAGGADTQYF
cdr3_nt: TGTGCCAGCAGCTTAGTAGCCGGGGGGGCAGATACGCAGTATTTT

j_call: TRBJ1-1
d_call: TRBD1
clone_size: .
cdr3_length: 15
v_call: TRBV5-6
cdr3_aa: CASSLQGAVNTEAFF
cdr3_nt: TGTGCCAGCAGCTTACAGGGGGCTGTGAACACTGAAGCTTTCTTT

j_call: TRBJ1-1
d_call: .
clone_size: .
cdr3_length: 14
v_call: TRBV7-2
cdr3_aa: CASSSVQGSTEAFF
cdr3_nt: TGTGCCAGCAGCTCGGTACAGGGTAGCACTGAAGCTTTCTTT

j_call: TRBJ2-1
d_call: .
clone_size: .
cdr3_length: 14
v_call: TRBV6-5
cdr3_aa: CASSYRRGGSEQFF
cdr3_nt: TGTGCCAGCAGTTACCGTCGAGGTGGGTCTGAGCAGTTCTTC

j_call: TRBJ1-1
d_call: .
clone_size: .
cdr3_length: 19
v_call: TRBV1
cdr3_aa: CTSSQVGQGKSRHNTEAFF
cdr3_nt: TGCACCAGCAGCCAAGTTGGGCAGGGAAAGTCGCGGCACAACACTGAAGCTTTCTTT

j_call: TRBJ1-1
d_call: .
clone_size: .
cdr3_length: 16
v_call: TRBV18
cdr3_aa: CASSSDPPRGNTEAFF
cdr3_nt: TGTGCCAGCTCATCGGACCCTCCTCGGGGGAACACTGAAGCTTTCTTT

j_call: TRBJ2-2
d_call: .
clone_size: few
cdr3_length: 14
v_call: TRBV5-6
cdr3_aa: CASHELVNAGELFF
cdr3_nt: TGTGCCAGCCACGAACTGGTGAACGCCGGGGAGCTGTTTTTT

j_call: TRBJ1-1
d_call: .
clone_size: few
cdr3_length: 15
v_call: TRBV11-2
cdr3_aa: CASSLFQGRGTEAFF
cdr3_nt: TGTGCCAGCAGCTTATTTCAGGGGAGGGGCACTGAAGCTTTCTTT

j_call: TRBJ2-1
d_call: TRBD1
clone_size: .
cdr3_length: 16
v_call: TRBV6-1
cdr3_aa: CASSEPGQGAYNEQFF
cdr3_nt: TGTGCCAGCAGCGAACCGGGACAGGGGGCTTACAATGAGCAGTTCTTC

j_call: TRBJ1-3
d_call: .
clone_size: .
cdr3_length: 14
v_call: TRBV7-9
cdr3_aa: CASSLQGHGNTIYF
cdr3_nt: TGTGCCAGCAGCTTACAGGGGCATGGAAACACCATATATTTT

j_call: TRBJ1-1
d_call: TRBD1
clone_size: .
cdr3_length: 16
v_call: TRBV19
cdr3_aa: CASSIRDSRMNTEAFF
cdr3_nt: TGTGCCAGTAGTATAAGGGACAGCCGGATGAACACTGAAGCTTTCTTT

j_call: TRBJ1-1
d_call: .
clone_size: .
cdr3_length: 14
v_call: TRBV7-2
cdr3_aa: CASSLVQGGTEAFF
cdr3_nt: TGTGCCAGCAGCTTAGTCCAGGGCGGCACTGAAGCTTTCTTT

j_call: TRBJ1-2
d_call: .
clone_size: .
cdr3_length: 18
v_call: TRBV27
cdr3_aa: CASSLVAPFLRANYGYTF
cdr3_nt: TGTGCCAGCAGTTTAGTCGCCCCCTTCCTAAGAGCTAACTATGGCTACACCTTC

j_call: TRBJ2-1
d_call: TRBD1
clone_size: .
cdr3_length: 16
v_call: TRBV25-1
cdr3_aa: CASSENRGRGIDEQFF
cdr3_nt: TGTGCCAGCAGTGAAAACAGGGGGCGTGGGATCGATGAGCAGTTCTTC

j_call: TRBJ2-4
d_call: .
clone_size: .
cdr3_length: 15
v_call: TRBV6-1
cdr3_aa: CASSKSGVGKNIQYF
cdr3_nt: TGTGCCAGCAGTAAATCAGGGGTCGGCAAAAACATTCAGTACTTC

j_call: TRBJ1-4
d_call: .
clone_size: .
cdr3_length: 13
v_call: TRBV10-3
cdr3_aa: CAACSGVGEKLFF
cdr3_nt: TGTGCCGCCTGCTCCGGGGTGGGTGAAAAACTGTTTTTT